Listed below are T cell receptor beta chains from one sample, sequenced in a study of CD8 T cells in Susac syndrome. MiXCR, applied by TCRdb to the immunoSEQ multiplex PCR reads, yields one record per CDR3 protein. Here the sample spans about 180,000 distinct CDR3 sequences, about 94% being singletons. Specimen: CD4+ T cells from PBMCs. The receptors were gathered from a human donor with multiple sclerosis. Each CDR3 is given with its conserved first and last residue. A D gene is named only where the DNA matches it firmly. Not all rows give a size; the values are once, few, many and, for expanded clones, a class.

>17|TRBJ2-1|NA|TRBV3-1|TRBD2
CASSRFEGTTPGNEQFF
TGTGCCAGCAGCCGATTTGAGGGGACTACCCCTGGGAATGAGCAGTTCTTC
>13|TRBJ1-2|NA|TRBV29-1|TRBD1
CSVRTGLVYGYTF
TGCAGCGTTCGGACAGGGCTTGTCTATGGCTACACCTTC
>15|TRBJ2-1|NA|TRBV6-5|NA
CASSSPTGPYNEQFF
TGTGCCAGCAGTTCACCGACAGGACCCTACAATGAGCAGTTCTTC
>10|TRBJ2-4|NA|TRBV29-1|NA
CSAWENIQYF
TGCAGCGCTTGGGAAAACATTCAGTACTTC
>17|TRBJ1-1|NA|TRBV6-5|NA
CASSYSILQGRGTEAFF
TGTGCCAGCAGTTACTCGATTCTCCAGGGGAGAGGCACTGAAGCTTTCTTT
>14|TRBJ1-1|NA|TRBV30|NA
CAWSVGQWNTEAFF
TGTGCCTGGAGTGTGGGCCAGTGGAACACTGAAGCTTTCTTT
>15|TRBJ2-1|NA|TRBV6-6|NA
CASSYGHSSYNEQFF
TGTGCCAGCAGTTACGGCCATAGCTCCTACAATGAGCAGTTCTTC
>14|TRBJ2-7|NA|TRBV18|NA
CASSRSADSVEQYF
TGTGCCAGCTCACGGTCTGCTGATAGTGTCGAGCAGTACTTC
>12|TRBJ2-5|NA|TRBV20-1|NA
CSAIDSQETQYF
TGCAGTGCCATCGACAGCCAAGAGACCCAGTACTTC
>13|TRBJ2-5|NA|TRBV7-2|NA
CASSSRAEETQYF
TGTGCCAGCAGCTCGCGGGCGGAAGAGACCCAGTACTTC
>17|TRBJ1-6|NA|TRBV18|NA
CASSPRGQGRRDSPLHF
TGTGCCAGCTCACCAAGGGGTCAGGGGAGGCGAGATTCACCCCTCCACTTT
>12|TRBJ1-5|NA|TRBV12-3/TRBV12-4|NA
CASSMGDQPQHF
TGTGCCAGCAGCATGGGGGATCAGCCCCAGCATTTT
>13|TRBJ1-2|NA|TRBV4-1|TRBD1
CASRRTGNYGYTF
TGCGCCAGCAGGCGGACAGGCAACTATGGCTACACCTTC
>11|TRBJ2-1|NA|TRBV7-9|NA
CASSSGHEQFF
TGTGCCAGCAGCTCGGGCCATGAGCAGTTCTTC
>15|TRBJ1-6|NA|TRBV3-1|NA
CASSHLRGAGSPLHF
TGTGCCAGCAGCCACCTCCGGGGCGCGGGGTCACCCCTCCACTTT
>15|TRBJ2-5|NA|TRBV3-1|TRBD2
CASSRGLAGVETQYF
TGTGCCAGCAGCCGGGGACTAGCGGGGGTGGAGACCCAGTACTTC
>13|TRBJ1-3|NA|TRBV20-1|NA
CSARVGGGNTIYF
TGCAGTGCTAGAGTGGGGGGTGGAAACACCATATATTTT
>13|TRBJ2-1|NA|TRBV24-1|NA
CATSDKSGTRQFF
TGTGCCACCAGTGACAAGAGTGGAACAAGGCAGTTCTTC
>19|TRBJ2-2|NA|TRBV2|TRBD2
CASSERLAGRLTNTGELFF
TGTGCCAGCAGTGAAAGACTAGCGGGGAGGCTCACGAACACCGGGGAGCTGTTTTTT
>15|TRBJ1-2|NA|TRBV5-4|TRBD1
CASSLSGQGGYGYTF
TGTGCCAGCAGCTTGAGCGGACAGGGGGGATATGGCTACACCTTC
>18|TRBJ2-6|NA|TRBV5-1|TRBD1
CASSLKPGQQSGANVLTF
TGCGCCAGCAGCTTGAAGCCGGGACAGCAATCTGGGGCCAACGTCCTGACTTTC
>18|TRBJ2-3|NA|TRBV20-1|TRBD2
CSASLLAGGRQSTDTQYF
TGCAGTGCTAGTCTCCTAGCGGGGGGGCGGCAAAGCACAGATACGCAGTATTTT
>17|TRBJ2-6|NA|TRBV7-2|NA
CASSSGTHRSGANVLTF
TGTGCCAGCAGCTCCGGGACTCACCGCTCTGGGGCCAACGTCCTGACTTTC
>16|TRBJ2-2|NA|TRBV2|TRBD2
CASSGGAGPNTGELFF
TGTGCCAGCAGTGGGGGAGCGGGGCCGAACACCGGGGAGCTGTTTTTT
>14|TRBJ2-3|NA|TRBV29-1|NA
CSVVGVISTDTQYF
TGCAGCGTTGTTGGGGTAATTAGCACAGATACGCAGTATTTT
>14|TRBJ2-5|NA|TRBV5-6|NA
CASSQGRGAETQYF
TGTGCCAGCAGCCAGGGAAGGGGCGCGGAGACCCAGTACTTC
>14|TRBJ1-5|NA|TRBV11-2|TRBD1
CASSRTGMGQPQHF
TGTGCCAGCAGCCGGACAGGGATGGGTCAGCCCCAGCATTTT
>13|TRBJ2-5|NA|TRBV30|TRBD1
CAWSPQGQETQYF
TGTGCCTGGAGTCCACAGGGGCAAGAGACCCAGTACTTC
>15|TRBJ2-3|NA|TRBV14|TRBD1
CASSQGDRISDTQYF
TGTGCCAGCAGCCAAGGGGACAGAATATCGGATACGCAGTATTTT
>12|TRBJ1-6|NA|TRBV30|NA
CAWSRRDTSLHF
TGTGCCTGGAGTAGAAGGGATACATCCCTCCACTTT
>15|TRBJ1-6|NA|TRBV25-1|NA
CASSDFQADNSPLHF
TGTGCCAGCAGTGACTTCCAGGCGGATAATTCACCCCTCCACTTT
>11|TRBJ2-5|NA|TRBV6-2/TRBV6-3|NA
CASTSAETQYF
TGTGCCAGCACCTCAGCCGAGACCCAGTACTTC
>14|TRBJ1-2|NA|TRBV5-4|NA
CASSLGGARVSYTF
TGTGCCAGCAGCTTGGGCGGCGCGAGAGTCAGCTACACCTTC
>14|TRBJ2-3|NA|TRBV12-3/TRBV12-4|NA
CASSFLWRADTQYF
TGTGCCAGCAGTTTCCTCTGGAGGGCAGATACGCAGTATTTT
>14|TRBJ2-2|NA|TRBV12-3/TRBV12-4|NA
CASSFRRGNGELFF
TGTGCCAGCAGTTTCAGACGGGGAAACGGGGAGCTGTTTTTT
>16|TRBJ1-5|NA|TRBV4-2|NA
CASSQGNRVSNQPQHF
TGTGCCAGCAGCCAAGGAAACAGGGTGAGCAATCAGCCCCAGCATTTT
>13|TRBJ2-7|NA|TRBV20-1|TRBD1
CSASETGVDEQYF
TGCAGTGCTAGTGAGACAGGGGTTGACGAGCAGTACTTC
>14|TRBJ2-5|NA|TRBV20-1|NA
CSARWDARGETQYF
TGCAGTGCTAGATGGGACGCCCGCGGGGAGACCCAGTACTTC
>16|TRBJ1-6|NA|TRBV12-3/TRBV12-4|NA
CASSLTVPSYNSPLHF
TGTGCCAGCAGCTTGACAGTCCCCTCCTATAATTCACCCCTCCACTTT
>13|TRBJ2-3|NA|TRBV20-1|NA
CSAAGSHTDTQYF
TGCAGTGCTGCGGGGAGCCACACAGATACGCAGTATTTT
>14|TRBJ1-5|NA|TRBV20-1|NA
CSARGEYSNQPQHF
TGCAGTGCTAGAGGGGAGTACAGCAATCAGCCCCAGCATTTT
>17|TRBJ2-1|NA|TRBV4-2|NA
CASSQDLLGSPYNEQFF
TGTGCCAGCAGCCAAGATCTGCTGGGTTCTCCCTACAATGAGCAGTTCTTC
>11|TRBJ1-1|NA|TRBV29-1|NA
CSVLGRTEAFF
TGCAGCGTTCTGGGGCGTACTGAAGCTTTCTTT
>15|TRBJ2-5|once|TRBV6-2/TRBV6-3|TRBD1
CASTGFGQGKETQYF
TGTGCCAGCACGGGCTTTGGACAGGGCAAGGAGACCCAGTACTTC